The 23 T cell receptor beta chains below come from one sample, sequenced in a study of T cell responses to AZD1222 COVID-19 vaccine. Produced via immunoSEQ multiplex PCR; TCRdb's table is partial and in-frame only. The sample has about 120,000 clones; roughly nine tenths are singletons. The source was peripheral blood, collected on day 0 of AZD1222 vaccination. The receptor set was obtained from an adult in good health.

CDR3 sequence reads: CASSYEGNPYNEQFF. In DNA, the CDR3 is TGTGCCAGCAGTTACGAAGGGAACCCCTACAATGAGCAGTTCTTC. The chain uses TRBV6-5 and TRBJ2-1; D gene unclear. Germline lookup yields CDR1 MNHEY and CDR2 SVGAGI. The CDR3 covers 15 residues. V was trimmed by 2 bases and J by 2 bases, leaving 10 bases between them.

CDR3 sequence: CASSLKGSSYEQYF. CDR3 bases: TGTGCCAGCAGCTTGAAGGGATCCTCCTACGAGCAGTACTTC. This chain links TRBV5-6 with TRBJ2-7; D call uncertain. The CDR3 length is 14 residues. Trimming cost V 1 base and J 0 bases, with 8 bases left between them. Germline CDR1 reads SGHDT; CDR2 reads YYEEEE.

The rearrangement links TRBV7-2 to TRBJ2-3; D is unclear. Germline V CDR1 and CDR2: SGHTA, FQGNSA. V shed 5 bases and J shed 5 bases, with 5 bases lying between them. The CDR3 has 11 amino acids. The DNA for the CDR3 is TGTGCCAGCAGCGTAAAAGATACGCAGTATTTT. The encoded protein is CASSVKDTQYF.

CDR3 in DNA: TGTGCCAGCAGCCAAGATCAGGTCGAGGTCACTGAAGCTTTCTTT. The encoded protein is CASSQDQVEVTEAFF. The chain joins TRBV3-1 (or the pseudogene TRBV3-2) to TRBJ1-1; D is unresolved. The CDR3 has 15 residues. Germline V CDR1 and CDR2: LGHDT, YNNKEL (reference sequence). The V gene lost 0 bases and the J gene lost 4 bases, with 12 bases spanning the gap.

The chain is built from TRBV5-4 and TRBJ2-1; 13 bases align to TRBD2. The J segment lost 7 bases and the V segment lost 2 bases, leaving 12 bases of the junction unmatched. This CDR3 comprises 18 residues. Germline V lookup: CDR1 SGHNT, CDR2 YYREEE (reference sequence). The CDR3 is CASSFRVGTSGMWNEQFF. The DNA for the CDR3 is TGTGCCAGCAGCTTCCGTGTGGGGACTAGCGGGATGTGGAATGAGCAGTTCTTC.

This chain uses TRBV7-3 with TRBJ1-1; 7 bases are shared with TRBD1. CDR3 length: 13 residues. Germline V gene data show CDR1 as SGHTA and CDR2 as FQGTGA. J was trimmed by 3 bases and V by 4 bases; bases with no gene match: 2. The chain's CDR3 is CASSSTGHTEAFF. The CDR3 coding sequence is TGTGCCAGCAGCTCGACAGGGCACACTGAAGCTTTCTTT. Variable domain in full (rest from reference TRBV7-3 and TRBJ1-1): GAGVSQTPSNKVTEKGKYVELRCDPISGHTALYWYRQSLGQGPEFLIYFQGTGAADDSGLPNDRFFAVRPEGSVSTLKIQRTERGDSAVYLCASSSTGHTEAFFGQGTRLTVV.

The chain uses TRBV5-4 and TRBJ2-2; 7 bases fit TRBD1. Unmatched junction bases numbered 11, after V lost 6 bases and J lost 3 bases. Per the germline V gene, CDR1 is SGHNT and CDR2 is YYREEE (reference sequence). The CDR3 has 16 residues. The CDR3 loop is CASTPVDRIDTGELFF. The CDR3 DNA sequence: TGTGCCAGCACCCCGGTGGACAGGATCGACACCGGGGAGCTGTTTTTT.

The chain employs TRBV6-5 and TRBJ1-1; no clear D gene. V was shortened by 8 bases and J by 4 bases, with 8 bases between the two germline ends. Germline CDR1 MNHEY, CDR2 SVGAGI. There are 11 residues in the CDR3. For the CDR3, the DNA is TGTGCCAGCTACAGCGGCACTGAAGCTTTCTTT. This encodes CASYSGTEAFF.

J is TRBJ1-1 and V is TRBV16; D is perhaps TRBD1 (6 bases). The CDR3 has 14 amino acids. The germline V and J ends were trimmed by 4 bases and 6 bases, with 15 bases remaining between them. The germline V gene has CDR1 KGHSY and CDR2 FQNENV. CDR3 in amino acids: CASSPWGGQSEAFF. The CDR3 nucleotides read TGTGCCAGCAGCCCATGGGGGGGGCAGTCTGAAGCTTTCTTT.

The chain has TRBV5-4 and TRBJ1-3; 8 bases are shared with TRBD1. CDR1 is SGHNT, CDR2 YYREEE, per germline (reference sequence). J gave up 0 bases and V 4 bases, and 6 bases lay outside the gene matches. The CDR3 extends over 16 amino acids. The CDR3 loop is CASSRGTGGSGNTIYF. In DNA form, the CDR3 reads TGTGCCAGCAGCAGAGGAACAGGGGGCTCTGGAAACACCATATATTTT.

The V gene is TRBV29-1, the J gene TRBJ2-3; D is perhaps TRBD1 (7 bases). The germline V gene encodes CDR1 SQVTM and CDR2 ANQGSEA. Trimming removed 3 bases from V and 5 bases from J, with 15 bases in between. The CDR3 contains 14 residues. In nucleotides, the CDR3 is TGCAGCGTTGAGCGGGACAGTCCTGTAGATACGCAGTATTTT. Protein: CSVERDSPVDTQYF.

The DNA of the CDR3 is TGTGCCAGCAGTTTATGGGGGGCTGAGCCCCAGCATTTT. It encodes CASSLWGAEPQHF. V and J are TRBV12-3 or TRBV12-4 and TRBJ1-5; tentative D call: TRBD1 (6 bases). Trimming removed 2 bases from V and 8 bases from J, with 10 bases in between. The CDR3 length is 13 residues.

This clone came up a few times. V is TRBV27 and J is TRBJ1-5; D unclear. V lost 6 bases and J lost 2, with 17 bases in between. There are 16 residues in the CDR3. The germline CDR1 and CDR2 sequences are MNHEY and SMNVEV (reference sequence). The CDR3 loop is CASSVMSLGGNQPQHF. The CDR3 DNA is TGTGCCAGCAGCGTGATGAGTTTGGGTGGCAATCAGCCCCAGCATTTT.

The rearrangement uses TRBV18 and TRBJ1-3, with D unresolved. Germline V gene sequence: CDR1 KGHSH, CDR2 LQKENI. The CDR3 consists of 17 residues. V lost 3 bases and J lost 0, with 15 bases in between. The CDR3 region is CASSPPINFRSGNTIYF. CDR3 DNA sequence: TGTGCCAGCTCACCCCCGATCAACTTTCGCTCTGGAAACACCATATATTTT.

J is TRBJ2-7 and V is TRBV6-2 or TRBV6-3, with 8 bases matching TRBD1. The CDR3 runs to 17 residues. Germline values: CDR1 MNHEY, CDR2 SVGEGT. Germline trimming cut 2 bases from V and 1 base from J; bases unmatched to any gene: 10. The chain's CDR3 is CASSYGQGQGRSYEQYF. In DNA, the CDR3 is TGTGCCAGCAGTTACGGCCAAGGACAGGGAAGGTCCTACGAGCAGTACTTC.

This chain links TRBV21-1 with TRBJ2-7; TRBD1, as called in the table, went unchecked against the DNA. TRBV21-1 represents a pseudogene. There are 15 residues in the CDR3. The CDR3 reads CASYRDRGHIYEQYF. As DNA, the CDR3 is TGTGCCAGCTACCGGGACAGGGGGCATATCTACGAGCAGTACTTC.

The V call is TRBV2, the J call TRBJ2-5; D ambiguous. This CDR3 contains 12 residues. V was shortened by 2 bases and J by 2 bases, with 3 bases between the two germline ends. Germline V gene lookup returns CDR1 SNHLY and CDR2 FYNNEI. DNA for the CDR3: TGTGCCAGCAGTGAAAAGCAAGAGACCCAGTACTTC. This sequence encodes CASSEKQETQYF.

The chain combines TRBV24-1 with TRBJ2-5; 10 positions agree with TRBD1. This CDR3 is 15 amino acids long. CDR1 and CDR2 from the germline V gene are KGHDR and SFDVKD. The V and J ends lost 4 bases and 5 bases, in that order; junction bases with no gene match: 6. The CDR3 loop is CATSDARQGAETQYF. The CDR3 DNA reads TGTGCCACCAGTGACGCTCGACAGGGGGCTGAGACCCAGTACTTC.

A single count supports this clone. The V gene is TRBV5-6, the J gene TRBJ1-5, with 7 bases matching TRBD1. Looked up from germline, CDR1 is SGHDT and CDR2 is YYEEEE. This CDR3 has 15 amino acids. Germline trimming cut 4 bases from V and 5 bases from J; bases unmatched to any gene: 9. The CDR3: CASSQQGMGHQPQHF. The CDR3 bases are TGTGCCAGCAGCCAACAGGGGATGGGTCATCAGCCCCAGCATTTT.

V usage is TRBV7-3 and J usage is TRBJ1-1; possible D gene TRBD1, 5 bases. There are 14 residues in the CDR3. Trimming cost V 2 bases and J 4 bases, with 11 bases left between them. Germline-derived CDR1 and CDR2 are SGHTA and FQGTGA. The CDR3, as DNA: TGTGCCAGCAGCTTACAGGGTTGGGGCACTGAAGCTTTCTTT. It translates to CASSLQGWGTEAFF.

The chain has TRBV9 and TRBJ2-7, with D possibly matching TRBD1 (6 bases). CDR1 is SGDLS and CDR2 is YYNGEE in the germline V gene. Trimming shortened V by 4 bases and J by 4 bases, and 18 bases separated the two germline ends. The CDR3 is 15 residues long. The CDR3 spells CASSLSGDGEYEQYF. The CDR3 DNA reads as TGTGCCAGCAGCCTGTCAGGGGACGGGGAATACGAGCAGTACTTC. Full variable domain (rest looked up from reference TRBV9 and TRBJ2-7): DSGVTQTPKHLITATGQRVTLRCSPRSGDLSVYWYQQSLDQGLQFLIQYYNGEERAKGNILERFSAQQFPDLHSELNLSSLELGDSALYFCASSLSGDGEYEQYFGPGTRLTVT.

The gene calls are TRBV9 and TRBJ2-3; 7 bases line up with TRBD2. CDR3 length: 16 residues. J lost 4 bases, V lost 0 bases, and 8 bases had no gene match. Germline V gives CDR1 SGDLS, CDR2 YYNGEE. This CDR3 reads CASSVDAGDPPDTQYF. Written as DNA, the CDR3 is TGTGCCAGCAGCGTAGACGCGGGGGACCCCCCAGATACGCAGTATTTT.

The V gene is TRBV18, the J gene TRBJ2-3, with D uncertain. The germline V and J ends were trimmed by 0 bases and 2 bases, with 6 bases remaining between them. Germline values: CDR1 KGHSH, CDR2 LQKENI. CDR3 length equals 14 residues. For the CDR3, the DNA is TGTGCCAGCTCACCACCCACTAACACAGATACGCAGTATTTT. Protein sequence: CASSPPTNTDTQYF.